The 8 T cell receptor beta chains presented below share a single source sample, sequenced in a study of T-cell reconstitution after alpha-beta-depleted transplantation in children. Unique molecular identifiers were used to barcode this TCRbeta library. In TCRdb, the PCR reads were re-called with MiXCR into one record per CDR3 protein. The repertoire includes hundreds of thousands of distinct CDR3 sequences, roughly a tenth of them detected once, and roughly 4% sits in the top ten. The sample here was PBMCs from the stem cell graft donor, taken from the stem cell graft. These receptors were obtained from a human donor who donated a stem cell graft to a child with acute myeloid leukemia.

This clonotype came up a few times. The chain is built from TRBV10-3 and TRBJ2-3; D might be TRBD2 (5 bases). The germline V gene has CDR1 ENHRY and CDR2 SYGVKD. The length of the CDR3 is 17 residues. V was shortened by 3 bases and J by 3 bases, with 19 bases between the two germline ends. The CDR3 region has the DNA TGTGCCATCAGTGAAATACTAAGCGGATTCGGGACAGATACGCAGTATTTT. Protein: CAISEILSGFGTDTQYF.

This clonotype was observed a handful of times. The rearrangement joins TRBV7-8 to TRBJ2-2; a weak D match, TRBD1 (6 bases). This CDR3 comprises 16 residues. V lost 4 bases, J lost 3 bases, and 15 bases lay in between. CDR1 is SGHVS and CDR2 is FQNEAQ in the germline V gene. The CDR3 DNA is TGTGCCAGCAGCTCGTCTTCCGGGACATACACCGGGGAGCTGTTTTTT. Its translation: CASSSSSGTYTGELFF.

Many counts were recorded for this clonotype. This chain's CDR3 is CSARDIGTGLETQYF. In DNA form, the CDR3 reads TGCAGTGCTAGAGATATCGGGACAGGGTTGGAGACCCAGTACTTC. The chain links TRBV20-1 to TRBJ2-5; TRBD1 aligns across 9 bases. V lost 0 bases and J lost 5; bases outside the gene matches: 7. The CDR3 is made up of 15 amino acids. The germline V gene has CDR1 DFQATT and CDR2 SNEGSKA (reference sequence).

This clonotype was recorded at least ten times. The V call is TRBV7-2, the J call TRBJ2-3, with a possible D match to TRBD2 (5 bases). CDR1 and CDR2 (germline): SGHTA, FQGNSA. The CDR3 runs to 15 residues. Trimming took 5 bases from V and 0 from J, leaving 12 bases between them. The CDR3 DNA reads TGTGCCAGCAGCATTAGCGTAGCTAGCACAGATACGCAGTATTTT. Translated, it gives CASSISVASTDTQYF.

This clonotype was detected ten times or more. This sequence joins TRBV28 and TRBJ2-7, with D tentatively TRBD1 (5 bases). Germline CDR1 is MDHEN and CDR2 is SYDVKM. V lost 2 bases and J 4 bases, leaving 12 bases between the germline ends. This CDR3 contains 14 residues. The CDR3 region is CASSLDRGAYEQYF. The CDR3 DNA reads TGTGCCAGCAGTTTAGATAGGGGCGCGTACGAGCAGTACTTC.

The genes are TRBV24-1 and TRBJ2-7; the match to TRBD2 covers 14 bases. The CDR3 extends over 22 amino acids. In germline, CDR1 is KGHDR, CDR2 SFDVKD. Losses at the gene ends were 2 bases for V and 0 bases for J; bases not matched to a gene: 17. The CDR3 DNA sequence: TGTGCCACCAGTGATTCACCGGGACTAGCGGGAGCGGAGAAGTGGAGCTCCTACGAGCAGTACTTC. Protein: CATSDSPGLAGAEKWSSYEQYF.

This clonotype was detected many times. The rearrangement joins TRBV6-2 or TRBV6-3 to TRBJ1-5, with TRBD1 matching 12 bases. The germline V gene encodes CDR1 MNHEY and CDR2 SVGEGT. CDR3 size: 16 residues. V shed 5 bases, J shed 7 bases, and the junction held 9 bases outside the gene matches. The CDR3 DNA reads TGTGCCAGCAGTAGGAACCGGGACAGGGGGCCGCAGCCCCAGCATTTT. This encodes CASSRNRDRGPQPQHF.

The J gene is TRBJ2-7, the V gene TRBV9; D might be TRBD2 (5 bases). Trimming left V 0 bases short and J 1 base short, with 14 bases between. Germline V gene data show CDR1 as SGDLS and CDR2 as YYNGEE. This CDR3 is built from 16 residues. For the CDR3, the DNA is TGTGCCAGCAGCGTAGGCGTCGGGGAGTTATCCTACGAGCAGTACTTC. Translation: CASSVGVGELSYEQYF. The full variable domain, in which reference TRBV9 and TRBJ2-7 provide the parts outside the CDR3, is DSGVTQTPKHLITATGQRVTLRCSPRSGDLSVYWYQQSLDQGLQFLIQYYNGEERAKGNILERFSAQQFPDLHSELNLSSLELGDSALYFCASSVGVGELSYEQYFGPGTRLTVT.